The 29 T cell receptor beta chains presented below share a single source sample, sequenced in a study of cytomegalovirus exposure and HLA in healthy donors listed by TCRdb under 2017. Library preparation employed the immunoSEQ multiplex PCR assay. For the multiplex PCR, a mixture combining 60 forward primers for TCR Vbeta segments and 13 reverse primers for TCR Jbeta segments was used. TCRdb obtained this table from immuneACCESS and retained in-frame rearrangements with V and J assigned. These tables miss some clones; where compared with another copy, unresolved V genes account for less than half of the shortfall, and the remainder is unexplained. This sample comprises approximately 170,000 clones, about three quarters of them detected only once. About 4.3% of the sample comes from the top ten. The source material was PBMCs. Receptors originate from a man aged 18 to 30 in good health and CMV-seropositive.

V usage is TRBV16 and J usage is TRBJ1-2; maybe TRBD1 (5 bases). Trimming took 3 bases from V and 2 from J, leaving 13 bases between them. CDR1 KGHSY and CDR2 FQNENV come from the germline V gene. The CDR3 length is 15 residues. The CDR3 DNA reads TGTGCCAGCAGCCAGTCCGGGGGAGGAAACTATGGCTACACCTTC. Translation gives CASSQSGGGNYGYTF.

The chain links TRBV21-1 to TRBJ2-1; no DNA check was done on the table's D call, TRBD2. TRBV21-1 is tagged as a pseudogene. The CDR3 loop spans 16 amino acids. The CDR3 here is CASSHAVRELYNEQFF. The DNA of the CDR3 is TGTGCCAGCAGCCACGCGGTGAGGGAATTATACAATGAGCAGTTCTTC.

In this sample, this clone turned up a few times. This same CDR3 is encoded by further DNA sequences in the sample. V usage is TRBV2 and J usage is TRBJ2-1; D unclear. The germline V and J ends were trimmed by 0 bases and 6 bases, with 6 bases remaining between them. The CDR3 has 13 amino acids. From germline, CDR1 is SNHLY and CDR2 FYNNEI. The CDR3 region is CASSEAASNEQFF. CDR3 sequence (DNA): TGTGCCAGCAGTGAAGCGGCCTCCAATGAGCAGTTCTTC.

In DNA form, the CDR3 reads TGTGCCAGCAGCCAAGAGGACTTCCTTCCCCTCCACTTT. This gives the protein CASSQEDFLPLHF. V gene TRBV4-2 combines with J gene TRBJ1-6, with D unclear. The CDR3 covers 13 residues. V lost 0 bases, J lost 13 bases, and 10 bases lay in between. In germline, CDR1 is LGHNA, CDR2 YNFKEQ.

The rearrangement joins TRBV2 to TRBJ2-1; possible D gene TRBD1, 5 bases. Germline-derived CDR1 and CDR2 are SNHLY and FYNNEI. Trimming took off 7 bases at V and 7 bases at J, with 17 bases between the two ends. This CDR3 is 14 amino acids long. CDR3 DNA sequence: TGTGCCAGCAAGACTGATCATAAGGGGAATGAGCAGTTCTTC. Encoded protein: CASKTDHKGNEQFF.

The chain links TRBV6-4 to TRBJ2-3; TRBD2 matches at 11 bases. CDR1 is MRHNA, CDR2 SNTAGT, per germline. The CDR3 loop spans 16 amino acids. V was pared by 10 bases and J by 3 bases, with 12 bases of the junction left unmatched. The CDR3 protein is CATSRSSGGATDTQYF. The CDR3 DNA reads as TGTGCCACCAGCAGGAGTAGCGGGGGGGCAACAGATACGCAGTATTTT.

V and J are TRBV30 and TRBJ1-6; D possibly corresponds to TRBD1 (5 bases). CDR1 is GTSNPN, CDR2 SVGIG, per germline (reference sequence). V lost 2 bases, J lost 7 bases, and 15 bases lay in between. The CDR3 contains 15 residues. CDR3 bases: TGTGCCTGGAGTCTCCAGGGCTTTAGAAATTCACCCCTCCACTTT. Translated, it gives CAWSLQGFRNSPLHF.

The DNA for the CDR3 is TGTGCCAGTAGTTCGGACAGGGTGCACACTGAAGCTTTCTTT. It codes for CASSSDRVHTEAFF. V usage is TRBV19 and J usage is TRBJ1-1; 8 bases line up with TRBD1. Germline CDR1 LNHDA, CDR2 SQIVND (reference sequence). V gave up 5 bases and J gave up 3 bases; unmatched junction bases: 5. The CDR3 loop spans 14 amino acids.

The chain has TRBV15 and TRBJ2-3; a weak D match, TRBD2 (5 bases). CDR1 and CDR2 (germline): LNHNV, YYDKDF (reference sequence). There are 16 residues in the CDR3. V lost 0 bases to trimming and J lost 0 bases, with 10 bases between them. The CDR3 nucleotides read TGTGCCACCAGCAGAGATCGAGGACTTAGCACAGATACGCAGTATTTT. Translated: CATSRDRGLSTDTQYF.

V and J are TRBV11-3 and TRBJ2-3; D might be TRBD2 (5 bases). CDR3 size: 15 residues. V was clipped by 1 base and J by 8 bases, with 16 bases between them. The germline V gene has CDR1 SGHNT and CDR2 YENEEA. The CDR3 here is CASSLVDEGVGTQYF. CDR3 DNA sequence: TGTGCCAGCAGCTTAGTCGATGAGGGAGTAGGTACGCAGTATTTT.

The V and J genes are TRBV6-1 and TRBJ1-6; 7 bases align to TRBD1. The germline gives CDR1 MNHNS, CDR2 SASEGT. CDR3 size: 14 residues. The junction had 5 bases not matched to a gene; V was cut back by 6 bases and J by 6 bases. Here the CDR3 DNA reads TGTGCCAGCAGGGGAACAGGGGTTAATTCACCCCTCCACTTT. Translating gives CASRGTGVNSPLHF.

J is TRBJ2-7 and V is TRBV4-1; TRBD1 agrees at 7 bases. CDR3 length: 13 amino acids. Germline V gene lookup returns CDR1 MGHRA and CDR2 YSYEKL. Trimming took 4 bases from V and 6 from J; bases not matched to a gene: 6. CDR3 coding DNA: TGCGCCAGCAGCCCTCGACAGGGCTCCGAGCAGTACGTC. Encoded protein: CASSPRQGSEQYV.

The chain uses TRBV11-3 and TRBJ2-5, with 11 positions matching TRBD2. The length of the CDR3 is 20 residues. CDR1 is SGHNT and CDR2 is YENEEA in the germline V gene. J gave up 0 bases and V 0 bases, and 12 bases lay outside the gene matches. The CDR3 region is CASSLDPRIGTSGNQETQYF. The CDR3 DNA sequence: TGTGCCAGCAGCTTAGATCCCAGAATAGGGACTAGCGGAAACCAAGAGACCCAGTACTTC.

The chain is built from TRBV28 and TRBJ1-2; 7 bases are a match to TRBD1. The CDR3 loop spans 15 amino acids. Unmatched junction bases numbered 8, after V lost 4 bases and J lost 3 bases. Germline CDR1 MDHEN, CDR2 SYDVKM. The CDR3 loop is CASSSPTGTDYGYTF. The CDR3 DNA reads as TGTGCCAGCAGTTCGCCAACCGGGACAGACTATGGCTACACCTTC.

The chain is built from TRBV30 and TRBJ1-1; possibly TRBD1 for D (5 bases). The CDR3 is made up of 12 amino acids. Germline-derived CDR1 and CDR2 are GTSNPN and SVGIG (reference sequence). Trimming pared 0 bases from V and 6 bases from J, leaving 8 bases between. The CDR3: CAWSVGAPEAFF. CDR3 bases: TGTGCCTGGAGTGTTGGGGCCCCTGAAGCTTTCTTT.

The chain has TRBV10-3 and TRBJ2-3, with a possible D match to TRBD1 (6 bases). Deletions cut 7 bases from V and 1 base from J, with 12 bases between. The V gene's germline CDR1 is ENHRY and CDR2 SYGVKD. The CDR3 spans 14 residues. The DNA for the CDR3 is TGTGCCATCACCAGAGAGGGGGGCACAGATACGCAGTATTTT. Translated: CAITREGGTDTQYF.

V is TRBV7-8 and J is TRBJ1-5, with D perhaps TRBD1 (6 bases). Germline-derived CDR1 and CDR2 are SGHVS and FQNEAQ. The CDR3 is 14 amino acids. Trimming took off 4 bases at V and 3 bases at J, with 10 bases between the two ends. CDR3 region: CASSWGTTNQPQHF. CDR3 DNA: TGTGCCAGCAGCTGGGGGACAACCAATCAGCCCCAGCATTTT.

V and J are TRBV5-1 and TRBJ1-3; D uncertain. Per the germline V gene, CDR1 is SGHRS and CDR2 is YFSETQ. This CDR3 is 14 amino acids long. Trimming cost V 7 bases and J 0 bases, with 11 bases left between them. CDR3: CASRVEFSGNTIYF. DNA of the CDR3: TGCGCCAGCCGGGTGGAGTTCTCTGGAAACACCATATATTTT.

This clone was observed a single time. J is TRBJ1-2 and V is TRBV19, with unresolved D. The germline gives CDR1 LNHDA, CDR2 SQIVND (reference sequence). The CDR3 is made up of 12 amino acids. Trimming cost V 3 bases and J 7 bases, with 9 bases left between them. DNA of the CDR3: TGTGCCAGTAGTATCGGTAATCTTGGCTACACCTTC. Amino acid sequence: CASSIGNLGYTF.

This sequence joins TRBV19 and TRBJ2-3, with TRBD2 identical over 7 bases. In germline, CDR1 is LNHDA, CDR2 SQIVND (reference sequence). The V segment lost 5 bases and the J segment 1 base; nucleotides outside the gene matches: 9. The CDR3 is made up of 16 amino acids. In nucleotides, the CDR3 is TGTGCCAGTAGTGTTGGGGGGGGGACCCGCACAGATACGCAGTATTTT. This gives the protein CASSVGGGTRTDTQYF.

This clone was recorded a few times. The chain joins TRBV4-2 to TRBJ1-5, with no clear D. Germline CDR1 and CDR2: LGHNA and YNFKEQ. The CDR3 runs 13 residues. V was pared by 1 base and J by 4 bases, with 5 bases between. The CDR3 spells CASSQARNQPQHF. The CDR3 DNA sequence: TGTGCCAGCAGCCAAGCACGGAATCAGCCCCAGCATTTT.

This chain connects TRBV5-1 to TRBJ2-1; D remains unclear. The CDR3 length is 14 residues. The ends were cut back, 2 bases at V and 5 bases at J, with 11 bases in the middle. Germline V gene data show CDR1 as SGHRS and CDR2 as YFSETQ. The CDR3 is CASSFLIGDNEQFF. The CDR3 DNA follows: TGCGCCAGCAGCTTCCTCATTGGAGACAATGAGCAGTTCTTC.

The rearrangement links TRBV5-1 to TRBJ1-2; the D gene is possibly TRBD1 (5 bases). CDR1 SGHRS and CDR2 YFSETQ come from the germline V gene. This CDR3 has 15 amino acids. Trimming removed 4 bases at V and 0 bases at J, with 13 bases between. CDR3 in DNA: TGCGCCAGCAGCCCGGGAGGGGTTCCTAACTATGGCTACACCTTC. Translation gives CASSPGGVPNYGYTF.

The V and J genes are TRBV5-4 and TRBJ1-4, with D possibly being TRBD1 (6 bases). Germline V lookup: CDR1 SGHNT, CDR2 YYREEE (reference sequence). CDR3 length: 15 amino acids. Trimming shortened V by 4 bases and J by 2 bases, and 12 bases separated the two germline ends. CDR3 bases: TGTGCCAGCAGCCCCAGACAGGCTACTAATGAAAAACTGTTTTTT. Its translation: CASSPRQATNEKLFF.

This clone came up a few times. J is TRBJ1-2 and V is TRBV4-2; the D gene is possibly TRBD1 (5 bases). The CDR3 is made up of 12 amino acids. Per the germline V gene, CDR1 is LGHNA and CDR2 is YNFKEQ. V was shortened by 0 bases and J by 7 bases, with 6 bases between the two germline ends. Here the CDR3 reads CASSQEGGGYTF. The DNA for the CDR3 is TGTGCCAGCAGCCAAGAGGGGGGTGGCTACACCTTC.

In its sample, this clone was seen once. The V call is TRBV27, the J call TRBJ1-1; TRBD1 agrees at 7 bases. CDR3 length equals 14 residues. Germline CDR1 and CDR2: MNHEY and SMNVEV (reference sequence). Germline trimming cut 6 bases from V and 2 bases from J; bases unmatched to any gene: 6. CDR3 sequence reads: CASSQGQTNTEAFF. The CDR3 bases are TGTGCCAGCAGCCAGGGACAGACTAACACTGAAGCTTTCTTT.

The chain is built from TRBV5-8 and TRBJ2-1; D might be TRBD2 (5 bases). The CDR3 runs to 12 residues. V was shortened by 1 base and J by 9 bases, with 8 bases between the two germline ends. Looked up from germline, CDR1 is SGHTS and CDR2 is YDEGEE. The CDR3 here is CASSLQRSEQFF. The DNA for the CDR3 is TGTGCCAGCAGCTTGCAGCGGAGTGAGCAGTTCTTC. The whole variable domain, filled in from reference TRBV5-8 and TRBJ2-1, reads EAGVTQSPTHLIKTRGQQATLRCSPISGHTSVYWYQQALGLGLQFLLWYDEGEERNRGNFPPRFSGRQFPNYSSELNVNALELEDSALYLCASSLQRSEQFFGPGTRLTVL.

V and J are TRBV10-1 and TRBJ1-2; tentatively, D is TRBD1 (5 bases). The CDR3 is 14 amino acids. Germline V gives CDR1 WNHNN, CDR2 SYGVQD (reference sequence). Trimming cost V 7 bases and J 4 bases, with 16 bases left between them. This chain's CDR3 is CASNGRGGTYGYTF. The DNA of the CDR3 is TGCGCCAGCAATGGCCGGGGGGGGACCTATGGCTACACCTTC.

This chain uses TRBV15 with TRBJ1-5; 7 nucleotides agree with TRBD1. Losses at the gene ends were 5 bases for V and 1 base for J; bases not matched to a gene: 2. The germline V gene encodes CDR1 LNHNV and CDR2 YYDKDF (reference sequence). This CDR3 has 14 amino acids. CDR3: CATSRQGSNQPQHF. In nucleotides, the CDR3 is TGTGCCACCAGCCGACAGGGAAGCAATCAGCCCCAGCATTTT.